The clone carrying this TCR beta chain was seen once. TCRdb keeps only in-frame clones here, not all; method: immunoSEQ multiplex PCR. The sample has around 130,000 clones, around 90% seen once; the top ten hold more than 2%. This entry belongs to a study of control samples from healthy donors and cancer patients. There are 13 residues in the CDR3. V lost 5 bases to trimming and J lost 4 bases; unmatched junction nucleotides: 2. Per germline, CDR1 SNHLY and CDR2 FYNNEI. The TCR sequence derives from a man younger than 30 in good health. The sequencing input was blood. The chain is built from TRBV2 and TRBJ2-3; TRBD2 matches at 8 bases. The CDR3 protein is CASSREGSDTQYF. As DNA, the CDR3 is TGTGCCAGCAGTCGGGAGGGGTCAGATACGCAGTATTTT.